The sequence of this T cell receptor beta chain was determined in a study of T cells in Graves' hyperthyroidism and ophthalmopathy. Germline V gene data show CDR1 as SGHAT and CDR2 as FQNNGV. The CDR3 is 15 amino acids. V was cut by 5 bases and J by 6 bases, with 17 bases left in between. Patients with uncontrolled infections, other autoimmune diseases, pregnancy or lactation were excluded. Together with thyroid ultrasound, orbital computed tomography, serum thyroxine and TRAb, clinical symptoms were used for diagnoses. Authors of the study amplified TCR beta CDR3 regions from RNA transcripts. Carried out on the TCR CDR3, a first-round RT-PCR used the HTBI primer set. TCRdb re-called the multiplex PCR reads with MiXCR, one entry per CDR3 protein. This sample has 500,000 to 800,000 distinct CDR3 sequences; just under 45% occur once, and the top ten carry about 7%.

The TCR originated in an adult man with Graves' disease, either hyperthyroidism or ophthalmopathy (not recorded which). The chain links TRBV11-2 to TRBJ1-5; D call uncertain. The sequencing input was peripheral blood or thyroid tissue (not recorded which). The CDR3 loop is CASSPVLGFSQPQHF. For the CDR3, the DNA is TGTGCCAGCAGCCCCGTATTGGGGTTCAGTCAGCCCCAGCATTTT. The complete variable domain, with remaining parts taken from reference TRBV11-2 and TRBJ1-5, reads EAGVAQSPRYKIIEKRQSVAFWCNPISGHATLYWYQQILGQGPKLLIQFQNNGVVDDSQLPKDRFSAERLKGVDSTLKIQPAKLEDSAVYLCASSPVLGFSQPQHFGDGTRLSIL.